This T cell receptor (beta chain) appears in the sequencing data of a study of T cells after yellow fever vaccination. Study-wide points: Though it reached lower strength, the secondary response hit its peak faster, day 5 versus 15.

In TCRdb, the 5' RACE reads were re-called with MiXCR into one record per CDR3 protein. The data show 250,000 to 300,000 distinct CDR3 sequences, about 5.2% seen once. Comment on this clonotype: As yet, its antigen is unknown.

Germline V gene sequence: CDR1 SGHRS, CDR2 YFSETQ. CDR3 length: 16 amino acids. The trim removed 4 bases at V and 6 bases at J, leaving 7 bases unmatched. The rearrangement joins TRBV5-1 to TRBJ2-1; 13 bases fit TRBD2. Sequences were derived from CD4+ T cells sorted from PBMCs, sampled on the day of the yellow fever booster vaccination. This sequence originates from a man between 18 and 29 years old who received the YFV17D yellow fever vaccine. As DNA, the CDR3 is TGCGCCAGCAGCCTTCTGTGGACTAGCGGGGGCAATGAGCAGTTCTTC. Translated: CASSLLWTSGGNEQFF. Full variable domain (rest looked up from reference TRBV5-1 and TRBJ2-1): KAGVTQTPRYLIKTRGQQVTLSCSPISGHRSVSWYQQTPGQGLQFLFEYFSETQRNKGNFPGRFSGRQFSNSRSEMNVSTLELGDSALYLCASSLLWTSGGNEQFFGPGTRLTVL.